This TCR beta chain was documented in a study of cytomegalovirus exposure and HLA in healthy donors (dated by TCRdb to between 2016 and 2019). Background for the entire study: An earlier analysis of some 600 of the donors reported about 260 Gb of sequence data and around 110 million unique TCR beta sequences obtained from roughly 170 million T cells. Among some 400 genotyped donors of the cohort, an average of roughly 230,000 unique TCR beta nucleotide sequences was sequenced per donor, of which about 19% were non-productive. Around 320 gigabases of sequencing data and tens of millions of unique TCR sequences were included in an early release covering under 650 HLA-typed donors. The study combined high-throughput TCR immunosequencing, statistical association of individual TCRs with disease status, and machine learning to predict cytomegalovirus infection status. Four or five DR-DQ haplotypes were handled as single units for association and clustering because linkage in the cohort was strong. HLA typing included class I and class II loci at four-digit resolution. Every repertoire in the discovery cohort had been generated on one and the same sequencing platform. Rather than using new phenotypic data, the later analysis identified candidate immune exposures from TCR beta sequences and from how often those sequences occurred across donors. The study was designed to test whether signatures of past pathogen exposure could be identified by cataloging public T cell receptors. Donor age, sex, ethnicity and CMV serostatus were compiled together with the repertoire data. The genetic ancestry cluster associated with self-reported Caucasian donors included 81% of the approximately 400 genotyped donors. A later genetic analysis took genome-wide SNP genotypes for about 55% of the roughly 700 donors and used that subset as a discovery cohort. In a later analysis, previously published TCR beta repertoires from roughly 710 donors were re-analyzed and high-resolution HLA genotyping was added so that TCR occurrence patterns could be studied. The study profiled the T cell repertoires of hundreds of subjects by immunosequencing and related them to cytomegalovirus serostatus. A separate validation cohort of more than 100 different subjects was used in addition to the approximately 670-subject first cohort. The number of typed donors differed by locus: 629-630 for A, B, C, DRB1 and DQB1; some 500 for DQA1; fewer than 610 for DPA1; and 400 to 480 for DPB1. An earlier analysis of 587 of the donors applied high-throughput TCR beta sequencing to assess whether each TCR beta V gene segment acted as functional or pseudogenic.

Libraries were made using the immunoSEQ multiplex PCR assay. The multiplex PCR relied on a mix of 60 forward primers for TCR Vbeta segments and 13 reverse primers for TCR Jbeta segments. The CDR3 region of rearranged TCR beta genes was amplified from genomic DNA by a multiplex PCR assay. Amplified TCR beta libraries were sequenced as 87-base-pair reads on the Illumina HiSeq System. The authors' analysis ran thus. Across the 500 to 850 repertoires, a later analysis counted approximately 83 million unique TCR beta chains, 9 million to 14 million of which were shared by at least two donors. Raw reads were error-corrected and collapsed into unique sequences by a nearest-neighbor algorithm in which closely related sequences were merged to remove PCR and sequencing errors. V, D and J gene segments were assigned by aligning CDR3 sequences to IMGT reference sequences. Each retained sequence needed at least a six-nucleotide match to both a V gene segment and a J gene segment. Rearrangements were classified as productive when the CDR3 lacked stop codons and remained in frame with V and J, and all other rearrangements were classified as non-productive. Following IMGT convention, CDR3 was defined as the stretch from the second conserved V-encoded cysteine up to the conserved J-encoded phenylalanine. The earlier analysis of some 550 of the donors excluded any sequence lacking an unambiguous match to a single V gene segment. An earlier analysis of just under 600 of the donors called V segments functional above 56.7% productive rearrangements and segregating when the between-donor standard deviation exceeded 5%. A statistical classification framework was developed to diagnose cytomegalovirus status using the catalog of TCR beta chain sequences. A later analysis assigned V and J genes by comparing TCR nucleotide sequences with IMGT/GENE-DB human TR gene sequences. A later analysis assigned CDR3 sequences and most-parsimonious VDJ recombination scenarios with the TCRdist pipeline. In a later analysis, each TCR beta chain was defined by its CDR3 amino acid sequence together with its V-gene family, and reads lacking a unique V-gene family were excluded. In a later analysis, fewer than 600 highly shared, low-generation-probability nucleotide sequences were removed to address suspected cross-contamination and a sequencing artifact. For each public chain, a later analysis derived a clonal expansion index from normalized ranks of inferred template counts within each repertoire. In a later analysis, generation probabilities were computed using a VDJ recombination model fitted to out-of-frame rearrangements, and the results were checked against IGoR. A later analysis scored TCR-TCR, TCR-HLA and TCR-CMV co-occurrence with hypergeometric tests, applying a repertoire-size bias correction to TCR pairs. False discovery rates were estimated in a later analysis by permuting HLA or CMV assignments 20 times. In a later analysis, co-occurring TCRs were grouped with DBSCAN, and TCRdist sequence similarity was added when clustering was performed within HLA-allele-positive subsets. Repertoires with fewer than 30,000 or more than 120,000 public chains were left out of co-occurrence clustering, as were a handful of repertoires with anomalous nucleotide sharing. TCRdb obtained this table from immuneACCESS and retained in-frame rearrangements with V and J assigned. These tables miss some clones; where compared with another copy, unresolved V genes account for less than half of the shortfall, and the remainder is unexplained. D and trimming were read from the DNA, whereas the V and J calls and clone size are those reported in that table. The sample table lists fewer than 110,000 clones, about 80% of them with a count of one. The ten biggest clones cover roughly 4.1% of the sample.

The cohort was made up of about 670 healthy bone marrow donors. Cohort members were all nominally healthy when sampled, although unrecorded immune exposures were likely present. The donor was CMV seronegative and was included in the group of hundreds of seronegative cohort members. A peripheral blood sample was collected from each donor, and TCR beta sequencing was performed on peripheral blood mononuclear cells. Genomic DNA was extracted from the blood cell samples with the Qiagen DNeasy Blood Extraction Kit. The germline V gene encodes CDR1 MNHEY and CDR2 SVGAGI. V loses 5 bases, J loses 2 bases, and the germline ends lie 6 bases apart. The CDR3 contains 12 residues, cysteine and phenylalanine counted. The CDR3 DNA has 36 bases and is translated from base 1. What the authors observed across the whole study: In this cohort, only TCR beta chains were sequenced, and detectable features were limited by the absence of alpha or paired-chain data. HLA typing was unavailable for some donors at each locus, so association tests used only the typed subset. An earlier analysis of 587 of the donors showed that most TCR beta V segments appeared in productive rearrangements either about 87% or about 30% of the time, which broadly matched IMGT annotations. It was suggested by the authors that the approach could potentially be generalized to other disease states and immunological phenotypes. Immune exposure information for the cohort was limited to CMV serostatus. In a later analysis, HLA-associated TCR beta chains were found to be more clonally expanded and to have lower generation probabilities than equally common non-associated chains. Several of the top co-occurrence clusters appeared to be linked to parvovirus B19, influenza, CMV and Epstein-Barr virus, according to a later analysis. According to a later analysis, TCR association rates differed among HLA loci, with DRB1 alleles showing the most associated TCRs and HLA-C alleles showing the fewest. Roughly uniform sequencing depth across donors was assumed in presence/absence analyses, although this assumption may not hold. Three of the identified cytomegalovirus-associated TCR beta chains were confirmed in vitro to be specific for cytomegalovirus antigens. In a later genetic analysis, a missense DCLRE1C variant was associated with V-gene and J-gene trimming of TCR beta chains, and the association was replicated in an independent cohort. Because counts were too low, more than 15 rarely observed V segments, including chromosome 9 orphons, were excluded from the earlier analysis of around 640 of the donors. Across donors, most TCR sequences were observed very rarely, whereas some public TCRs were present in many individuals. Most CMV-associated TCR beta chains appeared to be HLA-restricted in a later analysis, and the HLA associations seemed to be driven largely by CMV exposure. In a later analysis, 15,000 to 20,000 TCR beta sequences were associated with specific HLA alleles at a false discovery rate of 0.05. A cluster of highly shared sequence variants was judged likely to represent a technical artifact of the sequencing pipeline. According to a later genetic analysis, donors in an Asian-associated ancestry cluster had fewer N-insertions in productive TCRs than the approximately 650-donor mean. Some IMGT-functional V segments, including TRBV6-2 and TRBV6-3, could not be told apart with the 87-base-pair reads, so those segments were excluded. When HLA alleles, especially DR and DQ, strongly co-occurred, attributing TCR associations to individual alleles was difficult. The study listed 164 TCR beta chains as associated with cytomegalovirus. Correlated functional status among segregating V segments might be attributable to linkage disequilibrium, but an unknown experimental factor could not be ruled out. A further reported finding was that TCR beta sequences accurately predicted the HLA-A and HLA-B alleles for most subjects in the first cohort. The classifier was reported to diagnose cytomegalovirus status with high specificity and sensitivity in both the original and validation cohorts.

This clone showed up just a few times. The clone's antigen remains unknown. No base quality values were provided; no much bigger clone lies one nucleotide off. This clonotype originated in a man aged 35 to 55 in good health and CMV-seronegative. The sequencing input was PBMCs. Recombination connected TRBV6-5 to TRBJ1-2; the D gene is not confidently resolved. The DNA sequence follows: TGTGCCAGCAGTGGGCAGAACTATGGCTACACCTTC. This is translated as CASSGQNYGYTF.